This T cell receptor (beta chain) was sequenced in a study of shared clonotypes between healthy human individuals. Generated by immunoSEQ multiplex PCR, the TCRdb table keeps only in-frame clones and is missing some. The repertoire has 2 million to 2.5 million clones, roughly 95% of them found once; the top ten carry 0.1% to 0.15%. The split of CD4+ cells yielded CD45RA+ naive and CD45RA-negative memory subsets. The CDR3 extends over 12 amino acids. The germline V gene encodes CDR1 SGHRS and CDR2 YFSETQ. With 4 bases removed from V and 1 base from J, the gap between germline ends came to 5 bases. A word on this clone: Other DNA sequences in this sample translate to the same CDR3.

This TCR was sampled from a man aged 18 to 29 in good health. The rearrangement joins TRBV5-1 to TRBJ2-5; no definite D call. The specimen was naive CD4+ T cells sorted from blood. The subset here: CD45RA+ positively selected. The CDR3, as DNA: TGCGCCAGCAGCATACCCCAAGAGACCCAGTACTTC. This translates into CASSIPQETQYF.